Below, 13 T cell receptor beta chains from the same sample are listed, as sequenced in a study of T cell responses to AZD1222 COVID-19 vaccine. Assay used: immunoSEQ multiplex PCR; TCRdb lists only in-frame clones, some missing. In the table there are over 70,000 clones, around nine tenths of which are singletons. The sequences come from peripheral blood, collected on day 0 of MenACWY control vaccination. These receptors all come from an adult in good health.

This clone has a single count. The chain uses TRBV6-2 or TRBV6-3 and TRBJ2-5; D remains ambiguous. The germline V gene encodes CDR1 MNHEY and CDR2 SVGEGT. The CDR3 length is 12 residues. The V gene lost 6 bases and the J gene lost 1 base, with 6 bases spanning the gap. CDR3 DNA: TGTGCCAGCAGCAACCTCCAAGAGACCCAGTACTTC. Translation: CASSNLQETQYF.

This clone showed up many times. The chain links TRBV7-3 to TRBJ2-4, with 9 bases fitting TRBD2. Germline V gene lookup returns CDR1 SGHTA and CDR2 FQGTGA. The CDR3 spans 16 residues. J lost 0 bases, V lost 0 bases, and 0 bases had no gene match. This CDR3 is CASSLTGLAAKNIQYF. The DNA of the CDR3 is TGTGCCAGCAGCTTAACGGGACTAGCAGCCAAAAACATTCAGTACTTC.

The chain employs TRBV6-5 and TRBJ1-3; the D gene is possibly TRBD1 (6 bases). The germline V gene has CDR1 MNHEY and CDR2 SVGAGI. The CDR3 is 13 residues long. V lost 6 bases and J 8 bases, leaving 14 bases between the germline ends. As DNA, the CDR3 is TGTGCCAGCAGGAGACAGGATATAGACACCATATATTTT. The encoded protein is CASRRQDIDTIYF.

This clone came up once. The J gene is TRBJ2-2, the V gene TRBV5-6; 10 positions agree with TRBD2. CDR3 length: 15 amino acids. With V trimmed by 2 bases and J by 6 bases, 4 bases remained unmatched. Germline V lookup: CDR1 SGHDT, CDR2 YYEEEE. The CDR3 is CASSLGAGGPGELFF. Written as DNA, the CDR3 is TGTGCCAGCAGCTTAGGAGCGGGGGGGCCCGGGGAGCTGTTTTTT.

This clone was seen a handful of times. V usage is TRBV9 and J usage is TRBJ1-1; tentatively, D is TRBD1 (6 bases). The CDR3 runs to 14 residues. Germline V lookup: CDR1 SGDLS, CDR2 YYNGEE. V lost 3 bases and J lost 11, with 20 bases in between. The CDR3 DNA sequence: TGTGCCAGCAGCGCGGTCTCTTTAGGGGGAGTTGCTTTCTTT. Translating it yields CASSAVSLGGVAFF.

This rearrangement joins TRBV27 to TRBJ2-7; D is unresolved. There are 14 residues in the CDR3. Germline V gene data show CDR1 as MNHEY and CDR2 as SMNVEV (reference sequence). V was pared by 5 bases and J by 3 bases, with 14 bases between. CDR3 DNA: TGTGCCAGCAGTACCCACACTCTTCGCTACGAGCAGTACTTC. Translated, it gives CASSTHTLRYEQYF.

The chain recombines TRBV12-3 or TRBV12-4 with TRBJ2-2, with D uncertain. CDR3 length: 13 residues. Trimming cost V 6 bases and J 1 base, with 6 bases left between them. CDR3 in DNA: TGTGCCAGCAGACAGATGAACACCGGGGAGCTGTTTTTT. Protein product: CASRQMNTGELFF.

The genes are TRBV6-5 and TRBJ2-2, with 8 bases that match TRBD1. CDR1 is MNHEY and CDR2 is SVGAGI in the germline V gene. The CDR3 covers 15 residues. Trimming cost V 6 bases and J 0 bases; bases outside gene matches: 3. CDR3 amino acids: CASRKDRANTGELFF. For the CDR3, the DNA is TGTGCCAGCAGGAAGGACAGGGCGAACACCGGGGAGCTGTTTTTT.

This rearrangement joins TRBV5-5 to TRBJ1-2; D is perhaps TRBD1 (5 bases). V lost 0 bases and J 4 bases, leaving 10 bases between the germline ends. The CDR3 is 14 amino acids. The germline CDR1 and CDR2 sequences are SGHKS and YYEKEE (reference sequence). DNA of the CDR3: TGTGCCAGCAGCTTGGAGACAGCCGTCTATGGCTACACCTTC. It translates to CASSLETAVYGYTF. The full variable domain, with the rest looked up from reference TRBV5-5 and TRBJ1-2, is DAGVTQSPTHLIKTRGQQVTLRCSPISGHKSVSWYQQVLGQGPQFIFQYYEKEERGRGNFPDRFSARQFPNYSSELNVNALLLGDSALYLCASSLETAVYGYTFGSGTRLTVV.

The chain links TRBV19 to TRBJ1-2, with D perhaps matching TRBD1 (6 bases). Per the germline V gene, CDR1 is LNHDA and CDR2 is SQIVND (reference sequence). The CDR3 sequence is 15 residues long. V was shortened by 8 bases and J by 8 bases, with 24 bases between the two germline ends. Here the CDR3 reads CASRSSLSGARGYTF. The CDR3 coding sequence is TGTGCCAGTCGGAGTAGTCTGTCAGGGGCGAGAGGCTACACCTTC.

The V call is TRBV15, the J call TRBJ2-5, with D maybe TRBD1 (5 bases). Looked up from germline, CDR1 is LNHNV and CDR2 is YYDKDF (reference sequence). V gave up 1 base and J gave up 2 bases, with 17 bases separating them. The length of the CDR3 is 17 residues. In nucleotides, the CDR3 is TGTGCCACCAGCAGAGGAGGCGGCAGGGCCTTTCAAGAGACCCAGTACTTC. Residues: CATSRGGGRAFQETQYF.

The chain couples TRBV7-9 to TRBJ1-2; no definite D call. V was shortened by 5 bases and J by 3 bases, with 7 bases between the two germline ends. This CDR3 is built from 12 residues. Per the germline V gene, CDR1 is SEHNR and CDR2 is FQNEAQ (reference sequence). CDR3 amino acids: CASSAMDYGYTF. The CDR3 DNA sequence: TGTGCCAGCAGCGCGATGGACTATGGCTACACCTTC.

The rearrangement links TRBV30 to TRBJ2-1; 7 bases fit TRBD1. V shed 5 bases, J shed 3 bases, and the junction held 7 bases outside the gene matches. This CDR3 has 14 residues. From germline, CDR1 is GTSNPN and CDR2 SVGIG (reference sequence). In DNA, the CDR3 is TGTGCCTGGGACAAGACAGGGTTCTACAATGAGCAGTTCTTC. This sequence encodes CAWDKTGFYNEQFF.